The rows below give T cell receptor beta chains drawn from one sample of a study of identical twins. TCRdb processed the 5' RACE reads anew with MiXCR; each CDR3 protein has one entry. The sample records 750,000 to 950,000 distinct CDR3 sequences, approximately 13% being singletons. The sample was also reused in another study, on yellow fever vaccine responses in identical twins.

The material sequenced was PBMCs. Receptors were obtained from a woman under 30 in good health. The CDR3 runs from the conserved cysteine through the conserved F or W. The D gene is left open where the match is weak. Part of the rows lack a size; the others show once, few, many or a class for expanded clones.

V gene	clone size	D gene	J gene	CDR3 protein	CDR3 DNA
TRBV14	few	NA	TRBJ1-1	CASSQGLRTEAFF	TGTGCCAGCAGCCAGGGATTGCGTACTGAAGCTTTCTTT
TRBV14	few	TRBD1	TRBJ2-2	CASSHPAGTGGGELFF	TGTGCCAGCAGCCACCCGGCCGGGACAGGGGGCGGGGAGCTGTTTTTT
TRBV19	NA	TRBD1	TRBJ1-5	CASSIEGWTGGYQPQHF	TGTGCCAGTAGTATAGAGGGCTGGACAGGGGGCTATCAGCCCCAGCATTTT
TRBV7-8	NA	NA	TRBJ2-1	CASSLTGFGFYNEQFF	TGTGCCAGCAGCTTAACGGGGTTTGGGTTTTACAATGAGCAGTTCTTC
TRBV2	many	NA	TRBJ2-1	CASRRGEQFF	TGTGCCAGCAGAAGGGGGGAGCAGTTCTTC
TRBV11-2	once	NA	TRBJ2-2	CASSFRPLANTGELFF	TGTGCCAGCAGCTTCCGACCCCTGGCCAACACCGGGGAGCTGTTTTTT
TRBV12-3/TRBV12-4	many	NA	TRBJ2-2	CASSLETGELFF	TGTGCCAGCAGTTTGGAGACCGGGGAGCTGTTTTTT
TRBV7-9	many	NA	TRBJ2-2	CASSLTENTGELFF	TGTGCCAGCAGCCTGACAGAGAACACCGGGGAGCTGTTTTTT
TRBV20-1	few	TRBD1	TRBJ1-2	CSARENRGRNYGYTF	TGCAGTGCTAGAGAAAACAGGGGGCGAAACTATGGCTACACCTTC
TRBV6-1	few	TRBD1	TRBJ1-5	CASSLDRAMQPQHF	TGTGCCAGCAGCCTCGACAGGGCGATGCAGCCCCAGCATTTT
TRBV5-5	NA	TRBD1	TRBJ2-5	CASSTRQGTQETQYF	TGTGCCAGCAGCACCAGACAGGGGACCCAAGAGACCCAGTACTTC
TRBV11-2	NA	NA	TRBJ2-1	CASTETRSSYNEQFF	TGTGCCAGCACCGAAACTAGGAGCTCCTACAATGAGCAGTTCTTC
TRBV20-1	few	TRBD2	TRBJ2-1	CSGVWRERDNEQFF	TGCAGTGGAGTGTGGCGGGAGAGGGACAATGAGCAGTTCTTC
TRBV5-1	many	TRBD1	TRBJ1-2	CASSYDGTGYGYTF	TGCGCCAGCAGCTATGATGGGACAGGATATGGCTACACCTTC
TRBV3-1	many	NA	TRBJ2-1	CASSQRVNEQFF	TGTGCCAGCAGCCAACGAGTCAATGAGCAGTTCTTC
TRBV20-1	few	NA	TRBJ2-3	CSALGRTDTQYF	TGCAGTGCTCTCGGACGCACAGATACGCAGTATTTT
TRBV11-2	NA	NA	TRBJ1-6	CASSLRREVNSPLHF	TGTGCCAGCAGTCTTCGGCGGGAGGTAAACTCACCCCTCCACTTT
TRBV5-1	NA	TRBD1	TRBJ2-1	CASSLPGQGPLAGFF	TGCGCCAGCAGCCTTCCGGGACAGGGGCCTCTGGCAGGATTCTTC
TRBV25-1	few	NA	TRBJ1-5	CASSEPGDSNQPQHF	TGTGCCAGCAGTGAACCCGGGGATAGCAATCAGCCCCAGCATTTT
TRBV5-1	few	NA	TRBJ2-1	CASSLGSALSYNEQFF	TGCGCCAGCAGCTTGGGGTCAGCTCTCTCCTACAATGAGCAGTTCTTC
TRBV7-6	few	TRBD1	TRBJ2-7	CASSPLRTQAGTGVSYEQYF	TGTGCCAGCAGCCCCCTCAGAACACAAGCCGGGACAGGGGTAAGCTACGAGCAGTACTTC
TRBV6-5	NA	NA	TRBJ2-3	CASSYRWASGADTQYF	TGTGCCAGCAGTTACCGGTGGGCAAGTGGGGCAGATACGCAGTATTTT
TRBV5-1	NA	TRBD2	TRBJ2-1	CASSLMIAGGSYNEQFF	TGCGCCAGCAGCTTGATGATAGCGGGAGGCTCCTACAATGAGCAGTTCTTC
TRBV15	many	TRBD1	TRBJ2-3	CATSGGQGRSTDTQYF	TGTGCCACCAGCGGCGGACAGGGCAGATCCACAGATACGCAGTATTTT
TRBV12-3/TRBV12-4	few	NA	TRBJ1-2	CASSFYTAVGSGGYTF	TGTGCCAGCAGTTTTTATACCGCCGTGGGATCCGGGGGCTACACCTTC
TRBV20-1	few	NA	TRBJ1-6	CSARERGPLHF	TGCAGTGCTAGAGAGCGCGGGCCCCTCCACTTT
TRBV6-5	few	NA	TRBJ2-7	CASNTGVDGHEQYF	TGTGCCAGCAATACGGGAGTAGACGGTCACGAGCAGTACTTC
TRBV28	NA	NA	TRBJ2-3	CASSLNQGWAQYF	TGTGCCAGCAGTTTAAACCAGGGTTGGGCGCAGTATTTT
TRBV12-3/TRBV12-4	few	NA	TRBJ1-2	CASSLGSGIYGYTF	TGTGCCAGCAGTTTAGGGTCAGGAATCTATGGCTACACCTTC
TRBV12-3/TRBV12-4	many	NA	TRBJ1-1	CASRPGQNTEAFF	TGTGCCAGCAGGCCGGGACAGAACACTGAAGCTTTCTTT
TRBV5-1	NA	NA	TRBJ2-5	CATSSDNQETQYF	TGCGCCACCAGCTCGGACAACCAAGAGACCCAGTACTTC
TRBV7-8	NA	NA	TRBJ2-7	CASSSSGLGLYEQYF	TGTGCCAGCAGCTCATCAGGGTTGGGTCTCTACGAGCAGTACTTC
TRBV2	NA	TRBD2	TRBJ2-5	CASSWGLGDIGETQYF	TGTGCCAGCAGCTGGGGACTAGGTGACATTGGAGAGACCCAGTACTTC
TRBV5-1	few	NA	TRBJ1-2	CASSLEYRSNIYGYTF	TGCGCCAGCAGCTTGGAATACAGGTCAAACATCTATGGCTACACCTTC
TRBV10-1	few	TRBD2	TRBJ2-1	CASSEGLAGAADGEQFF	TGCGCCAGCAGTGAGGGACTAGCGGGAGCTGCTGACGGTGAGCAGTTCTTC
TRBV7-9	few	NA	TRBJ1-2	CASSSNRDGNYGYTF	TGTGCCAGCAGCTCGAACAGGGATGGGAACTATGGCTACACCTTC
TRBV9	few	TRBD1	TRBJ2-3	CASSLPPTGSRTDTQYF	TGTGCCAGCAGCCTCCCCCCGACAGGGAGCCGCACAGATACGCAGTATTTT
TRBV20-1	NA	NA	TRBJ2-3	CSARALGAFGADTQYF	TGCAGTGCTAGAGCCCTTGGCGCATTTGGGGCAGATACGCAGTATTTT
TRBV12-3/TRBV12-4	few	NA	TRBJ1-1	CASSEDLNTEAFF	TGTGCCAGCAGCGAGGACTTAAACACTGAAGCTTTCTTT
TRBV5-6	NA	NA	TRBJ2-1	CASSLGAHNEQFF	TGTGCCAGCAGCTTGGGAGCCCACAATGAGCAGTTCTTC
TRBV14	few	NA	TRBJ2-1	CASSRDDYNEQFF	TGTGCCAGCAGCCGGGACGACTACAATGAGCAGTTCTTC
TRBV12-3/TRBV12-4	NA	TRBD1	TRBJ2-1	CASSSQTGGRLLSSYNEQFF	TGTGCCAGCAGTTCGCAGACAGGGGGACGGCTCCTAAGCTCCTACAATGAGCAGTTCTTC
TRBV5-1	NA	NA	TRBJ1-1	CASSLDSIEAFF	TGCGCCAGCAGCCTCGACAGCATTGAAGCTTTCTTT
TRBV10-3	few	TRBD1	TRBJ2-2	CATVKDRGLPGELFF	TGTGCCACCGTGAAGGACAGGGGGCTTCCCGGGGAGCTGTTTTTT
TRBV28	NA	TRBD2	TRBJ2-7	CASRGPQGGDYEQYF	TGTGCCAGCAGAGGACCGCAGGGAGGGGATTACGAGCAGTACTTC
TRBV12-3/TRBV12-4	few	NA	TRBJ2-1	CASSYSWGVGQFF	TGTGCCAGCAGTTATTCTTGGGGGGTGGGGCAGTTCTTC
TRBV5-1	NA	NA	TRBJ2-5	CASSQHWGETQYF	TGCGCCAGCAGCCAACACTGGGGAGAGACCCAGTACTTC
TRBV9	NA	TRBD2	TRBJ2-1	CASSPLAGANEQFF	TGTGCCAGCAGCCCCTTAGCGGGAGCTAATGAGCAGTTCTTC
TRBV5-1	many	TRBD1	TRBJ2-5	CASSLGTSGGQETQYF	TGCGCCAGCAGCTTGGGAACTTCAGGGGGCCAAGAGACCCAGTACTTC
TRBV5-1	few	NA	TRBJ2-7	CASSLGLDLGRKGYYEQYF	TGCGCCAGCAGCTTAGGTCTCGATTTAGGGAGAAAAGGGTACTACGAGCAGTACTTC
TRBV4-1	NA	NA	TRBJ2-5	CASSAWTEGETQYF	TGCGCCAGCAGCGCATGGACAGAGGGAGAGACCCAGTACTTC
TRBV4-1	NA	NA	TRBJ1-2	CASSQDNYGGANYGYTF	TGCGCCAGCAGCCAAGATAACTATGGAGGAGCTAACTATGGCTACACCTTC
TRBV7-8	NA	NA	TRBJ2-3	CASSFPIKNRTSTDTQYF	TGTGCCAGCAGCTTCCCCATCAAAAACAGAACTAGCACAGATACGCAGTATTTT
TRBV7-9	many	NA	TRBJ2-2	CASRGSGELFF	TGTGCCTCCCGGGGATCAGGGGAGCTGTTTTTT
TRBV7-9	NA	NA	TRBJ2-6	CASSLEGPDSGANVLTF	TGTGCCAGCAGCTTAGAAGGTCCAGACTCTGGGGCCAACGTCCTGACTTTC
TRBV2	NA	NA	TRBJ2-3	CASSEKWGGTDTQYF	TGTGCCAGCAGTGAAAAGTGGGGGGGCACAGATACGCAGTATTTT
TRBV29-1	many	TRBD2	TRBJ2-7	CSVRLAGYLYEQYF	TGCAGCGTCAGACTAGCGGGGTACTTATACGAGCAGTACTTC
TRBV10-3	NA	NA	TRBJ1-4	CAISESMGIEKLFF	TGTGCCATCAGTGAGTCGATGGGGATTGAAAAACTGTTTTTT
TRBV7-9	NA	NA	TRBJ1-1	CASSQASSYTEAFF	TGTGCCAGCAGCCAGGCCTCCTCTTACACTGAAGCTTTCTTT
TRBV27	few	NA	TRBJ1-2	CASRPGGGKDGYTF	TGTGCCAGCAGGCCGGGGGGCGGTAAGGATGGCTACACCTTC